A selection of T cell receptor beta chains follows, all from one sample in a study of shared clonotypes between healthy human individuals. Produced via immunoSEQ multiplex PCR; TCRdb's table is partial and in-frame only. The repertoire holds approximately 2.1 million clones, with roughly 93% as singletons. The sample taken for sequencing was naive CD4+ T cells from PBMCs. These receptor sequences come from a man younger than 35 in good health. Some clones in this sample may be carry-over from other donors' samples. Each CDR3 is given with its conserved first and last residue. Each record gives: D gene, clone size, J gene, V gene, CDR3 DNA, CDR3 protein. The D gene is left open where the match is weak. Only some rows state a clone size, as once, few, many or a class for expanded clones.

d_call: NA
clone_size: NA
j_call: TRBJ2-2
v_call: TRBV28
cdr3_nt: TGTGCCAGCAGTTTTGGGGCCGTGGCCGGGGAGCTGTTTTTT
cdr3_aa: CASSFGAVAGELFF

d_call: NA
clone_size: NA
j_call: TRBJ2-2
v_call: TRBV7-9
cdr3_nt: TGTGCCAGCAGCTTAGAACTTGCTTCCGGGGAGCTGTTTTTT
cdr3_aa: CASSLELASGELFF

d_call: NA
clone_size: NA
j_call: TRBJ1-1
v_call: TRBV7-6
cdr3_nt: TGTGCCAGCAGCTTTTTTGGGGTTTCGGACACTGAAGCTTTCTTT
cdr3_aa: CASSFFGVSDTEAFF

d_call: TRBD2
clone_size: NA
j_call: TRBJ2-2
v_call: TRBV9
cdr3_nt: TGTGCCAGCAGCGTAGTAGCGGGAGGTCCCGCGAACACCGGGGAGCTGTTTTTT
cdr3_aa: CASSVVAGGPANTGELFF

d_call: NA
clone_size: NA
j_call: TRBJ1-1
v_call: TRBV29-1
cdr3_nt: TGCAGCGTTTCGAGGGGGATCCAAGCTTTCTTT
cdr3_aa: CSVSRGIQAFF

d_call: TRBD1
clone_size: NA
j_call: TRBJ2-7
v_call: TRBV11-2
cdr3_nt: TGTGCCAGCAGCATCCTCCGGGACAGGGGGCGCGAGCAGTACTTC
cdr3_aa: CASSILRDRGREQYF

d_call: NA
clone_size: once
j_call: TRBJ1-4
v_call: TRBV28
cdr3_nt: TGTGCCAGCAGCCCTCCCAGTAGGCGCCAGGAAAAACTGTTTTTT
cdr3_aa: CASSPPSRRQEKLFF

d_call: NA
clone_size: NA
j_call: TRBJ2-5
v_call: TRBV12-5
cdr3_nt: TGTGCTAGTGGTTCCAGCCCCCAAGAGACCCAGTACTTC
cdr3_aa: CASGSSPQETQYF

d_call: TRBD2
clone_size: NA
j_call: TRBJ2-3
v_call: TRBV2
cdr3_nt: TGTGCCAGAGATAGCGGGAGCACAGATACGCAGTATTTT
cdr3_aa: CARDSGSTDTQYF

d_call: TRBD2
clone_size: NA
j_call: TRBJ2-7
v_call: TRBV28
cdr3_nt: TGTGCCACCCTCCGGGGACTAGCGGGTTACGAGCAGTACTTC
cdr3_aa: CATLRGLAGYEQYF

d_call: NA
clone_size: NA
j_call: TRBJ1-2
v_call: TRBV6-6
cdr3_nt: TGTGCCAGCAGGGACCCAGCCGGGGCCCGAGTGGGCTACACCTTC
cdr3_aa: CASRDPAGARVGYTF

d_call: NA
clone_size: NA
j_call: TRBJ1-5
v_call: TRBV7-9
cdr3_nt: TGTGCCAGCAGCTTGTCAACCTTGGATCAGCCCCAGCATTTT
cdr3_aa: CASSLSTLDQPQHF

d_call: TRBD1
clone_size: NA
j_call: TRBJ1-1
v_call: TRBV25-1
cdr3_nt: TGTGCCAGCAGTGATGATGGGACAGGGGACACTGAAGCTTTCTTT
cdr3_aa: CASSDDGTGDTEAFF

d_call: NA
clone_size: few
j_call: TRBJ2-5
v_call: TRBV28
cdr3_nt: TGTGCCAGCGCCCAGGGGGGGGAGACCCAGTACTTC
cdr3_aa: CASAQGGETQYF

d_call: TRBD2
clone_size: NA
j_call: TRBJ2-3
v_call: TRBV4-3
cdr3_nt: TGCGCCAGCAGCCAAGAACCTAGCGGGCGCACAGATACGCAGTATTTT
cdr3_aa: CASSQEPSGRTDTQYF

d_call: NA
clone_size: NA
j_call: TRBJ1-3
v_call: TRBV6-5
cdr3_nt: TGTGCCAGTTCCGCCTCCGGGACAACAAGAAACACCATATATTTT
cdr3_aa: CASSASGTTRNTIYF

d_call: NA
clone_size: NA
j_call: TRBJ2-3
v_call: TRBV9
cdr3_nt: TGTGCCAGCAGCGGCGACGTTGCAGATACGCAGTATTTT
cdr3_aa: CASSGDVADTQYF

d_call: NA
clone_size: once
j_call: TRBJ1-1
v_call: TRBV28
cdr3_nt: TGTGCCAGCAGTTCAGAAGAATTGGGACACCGAAACACTGAAGCTTTCTTT
cdr3_aa: CASSSEELGHRNTEAFF

d_call: NA
clone_size: NA
j_call: TRBJ2-3
v_call: TRBV7-9
cdr3_nt: TGTGCCAGCAGCTACGGGACATCGACGGATACGCAGTATTTT
cdr3_aa: CASSYGTSTDTQYF

d_call: TRBD1
clone_size: NA
j_call: TRBJ2-2
v_call: TRBV27
cdr3_nt: TGTGCCAGCAGTTCCCCCAGGGGGCAAAACACCGGGGAGCTGTTTTTT
cdr3_aa: CASSSPRGQNTGELFF

d_call: NA
clone_size: NA
j_call: TRBJ2-7
v_call: TRBV28
cdr3_nt: TGTGCCAGCAGCCGCAGGGCCTACGAGCAGTACTTC
cdr3_aa: CASSRRAYEQYF

d_call: TRBD2
clone_size: NA
j_call: TRBJ2-7
v_call: TRBV6-5
cdr3_nt: TGTGCCACCAGCGGGAACTACGAGCAGTACTTC
cdr3_aa: CATSGNYEQYF